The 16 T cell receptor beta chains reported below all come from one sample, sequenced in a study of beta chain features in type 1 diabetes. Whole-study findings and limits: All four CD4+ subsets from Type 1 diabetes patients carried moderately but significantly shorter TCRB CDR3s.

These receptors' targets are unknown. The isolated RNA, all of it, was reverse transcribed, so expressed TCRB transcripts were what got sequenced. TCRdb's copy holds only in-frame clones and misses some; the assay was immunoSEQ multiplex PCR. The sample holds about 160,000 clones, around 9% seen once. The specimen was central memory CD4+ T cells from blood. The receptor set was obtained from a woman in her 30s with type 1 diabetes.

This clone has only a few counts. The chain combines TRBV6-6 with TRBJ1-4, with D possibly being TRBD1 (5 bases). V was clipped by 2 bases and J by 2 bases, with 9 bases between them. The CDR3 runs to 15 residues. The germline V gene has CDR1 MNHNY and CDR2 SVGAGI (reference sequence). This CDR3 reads CASSYRGSTNEKLFF. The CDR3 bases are TGTGCCAGCAGTTACAGGGGTTCGACTAATGAAAAACTGTTTTTT.

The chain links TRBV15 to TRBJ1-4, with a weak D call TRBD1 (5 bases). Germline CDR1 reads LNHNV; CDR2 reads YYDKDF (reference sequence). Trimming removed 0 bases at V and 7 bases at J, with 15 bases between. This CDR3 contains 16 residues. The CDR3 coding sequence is TGTGCCACCAGCAGAGATTACGCAGGGAGGCGTGAAAAACTGTTTTTT. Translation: CATSRDYAGRREKLFF.

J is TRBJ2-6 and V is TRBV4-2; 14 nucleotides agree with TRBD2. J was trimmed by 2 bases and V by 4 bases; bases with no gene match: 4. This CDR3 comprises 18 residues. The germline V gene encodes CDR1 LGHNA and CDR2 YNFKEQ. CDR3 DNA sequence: TGTGCCAGCAGCCCCGGGACTAGCGGGAGTACTGGGGCCAACGTCCTGACTTTC. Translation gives CASSPGTSGSTGANVLTF.

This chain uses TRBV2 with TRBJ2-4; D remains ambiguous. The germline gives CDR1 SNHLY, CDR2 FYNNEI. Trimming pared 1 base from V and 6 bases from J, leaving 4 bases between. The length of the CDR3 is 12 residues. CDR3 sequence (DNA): TGTGCCAGCAGTGAAGGCGGAAACATTCAGTACTTC. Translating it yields CASSEGGNIQYF.

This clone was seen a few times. The CDR3 nucleotides read TGTGCCAGCAGCCTTAGCGGGAGGGCCAAACGGCCAATAAATGAGCAGTTCTTC. Translated, it gives CASSLSGRAKRPINEQFF. The V call is TRBV7-4, the J call TRBJ2-1; 11 bases are shared with TRBD2. The CDR3 sequence is 18 residues long. Germline values: CDR1 SGHVT, CDR2 SQSDAQ. J was trimmed by 7 bases and V by 5 bases; bases with no gene match: 16. The entire variable domain, with the rest obtained from reference TRBV7-4 and TRBJ2-1, is as follows: GAGVSQSPRYKVAKRGRDVALRCDSISGHVTLYWYRQTLGQGSEVLTYSQSDAQRDKSGRPSGRFSAERPERSVSTLKIQRTEQGDSAVYLCASSLSGRAKRPINEQFFGPGTRLTVL.

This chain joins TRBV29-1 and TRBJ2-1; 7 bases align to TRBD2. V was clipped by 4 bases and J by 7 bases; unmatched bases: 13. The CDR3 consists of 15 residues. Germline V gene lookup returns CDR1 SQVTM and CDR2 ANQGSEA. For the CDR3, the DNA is TGCAGCGTTGTCAGGGTCGCGGGAGCGAGAAATGAGCAGTTCTTC. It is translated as CSVVRVAGARNEQFF.

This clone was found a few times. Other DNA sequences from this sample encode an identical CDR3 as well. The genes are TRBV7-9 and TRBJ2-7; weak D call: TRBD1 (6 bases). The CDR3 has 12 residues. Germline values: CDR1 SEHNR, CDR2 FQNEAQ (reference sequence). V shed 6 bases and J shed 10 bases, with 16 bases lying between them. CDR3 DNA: TGTGCCAGCAGTCCGCGCACAGGGCGACAGTACTTC. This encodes CASSPRTGRQYF.

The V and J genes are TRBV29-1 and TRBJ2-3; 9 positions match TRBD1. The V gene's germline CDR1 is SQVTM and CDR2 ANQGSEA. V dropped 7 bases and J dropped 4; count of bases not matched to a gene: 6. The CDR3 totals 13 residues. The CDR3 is CSARTGVPDTQYF. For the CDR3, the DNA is TGCAGCGCCCGGACAGGGGTGCCAGATACGCAGTATTTT.

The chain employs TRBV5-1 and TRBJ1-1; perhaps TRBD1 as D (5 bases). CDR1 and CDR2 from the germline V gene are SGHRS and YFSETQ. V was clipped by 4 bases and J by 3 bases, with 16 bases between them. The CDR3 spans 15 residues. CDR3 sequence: CASSPGSSQDTEAFF. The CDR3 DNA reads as TGCGCCAGCAGCCCAGGGTCGAGCCAAGACACTGAAGCTTTCTTT.

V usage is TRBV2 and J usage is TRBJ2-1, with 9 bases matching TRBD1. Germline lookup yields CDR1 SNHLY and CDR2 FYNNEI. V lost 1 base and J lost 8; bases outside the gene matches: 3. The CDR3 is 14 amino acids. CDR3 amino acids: CASSEGQGGYEQFF. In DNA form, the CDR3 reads TGTGCCAGCAGTGAAGGACAGGGGGGATATGAGCAGTTCTTC.

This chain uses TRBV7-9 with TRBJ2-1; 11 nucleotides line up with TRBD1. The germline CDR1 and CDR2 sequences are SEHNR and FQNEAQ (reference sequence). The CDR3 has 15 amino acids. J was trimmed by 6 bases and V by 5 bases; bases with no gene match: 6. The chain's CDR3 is CASSETGTGGNEQFF. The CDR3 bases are TGTGCCAGCAGCGAAACCGGGACAGGGGGCAATGAGCAGTTCTTC.

CDR3 nucleotides: TGTGCCAGCAGCCCGTGGACTAGCGGGAACATAGATACGCAGTATTTT. Protein: CASSPWTSGNIDTQYF. V usage is TRBV7-9 and J usage is TRBJ2-3; 12 bases fit TRBD2. CDR1 is SEHNR, CDR2 FQNEAQ, per germline (reference sequence). V was pared by 5 bases and J by 5 bases, with 8 bases of the junction left unmatched. The CDR3 has 16 residues.

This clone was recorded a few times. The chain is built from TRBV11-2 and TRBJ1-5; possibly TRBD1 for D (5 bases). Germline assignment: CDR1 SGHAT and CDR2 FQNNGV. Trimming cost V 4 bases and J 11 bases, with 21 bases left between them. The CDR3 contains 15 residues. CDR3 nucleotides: TGTGCCAGCAGCTCATCCCCACTAAAAGGACATGCCCAGCATTTT. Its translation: CASSSSPLKGHAQHF.

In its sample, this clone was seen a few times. CDR3 bases: TGTGCCAGCAGCTTAGTTTTTAGCGGGAGCTCAGATACGCAGTATTTT. The encoded protein is CASSLVFSGSSDTQYF. The chain carries TRBV11-2 and TRBJ2-3; 9 positions agree with TRBD2. This CDR3 comprises 16 residues. The germline V gene encodes CDR1 SGHAT and CDR2 FQNNGV. The V segment lost 1 base and the J segment 4 bases; nucleotides outside the gene matches: 6.

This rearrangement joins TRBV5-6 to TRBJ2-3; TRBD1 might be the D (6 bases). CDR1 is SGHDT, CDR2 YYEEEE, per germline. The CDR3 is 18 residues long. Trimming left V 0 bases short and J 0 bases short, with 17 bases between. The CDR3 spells CASSLGAGVVVSTDTQYF. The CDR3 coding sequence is TGTGCCAGCAGCTTGGGGGCAGGGGTAGTCGTTAGCACAGATACGCAGTATTTT. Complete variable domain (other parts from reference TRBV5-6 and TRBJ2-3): DAGVTQSPTHLIKTRGQQVTLRCSPKSGHDTVSWYQQALGQGPQFIFQYYEEEERQRGNFPDRFSGHQFPNYSSELNVNALLLGDSALYLCASSLGAGVVVSTDTQYFGPGTRLTVL.

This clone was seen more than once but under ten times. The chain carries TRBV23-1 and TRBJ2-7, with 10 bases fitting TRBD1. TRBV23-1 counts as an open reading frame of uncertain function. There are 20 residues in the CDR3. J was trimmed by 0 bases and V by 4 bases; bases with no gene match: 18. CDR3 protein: CASSLPRQGATSFSSYEQYF. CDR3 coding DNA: TGCGCCAGCAGTCTGCCCCGACAGGGGGCTACTTCGTTTAGCTCCTACGAGCAGTACTTC.